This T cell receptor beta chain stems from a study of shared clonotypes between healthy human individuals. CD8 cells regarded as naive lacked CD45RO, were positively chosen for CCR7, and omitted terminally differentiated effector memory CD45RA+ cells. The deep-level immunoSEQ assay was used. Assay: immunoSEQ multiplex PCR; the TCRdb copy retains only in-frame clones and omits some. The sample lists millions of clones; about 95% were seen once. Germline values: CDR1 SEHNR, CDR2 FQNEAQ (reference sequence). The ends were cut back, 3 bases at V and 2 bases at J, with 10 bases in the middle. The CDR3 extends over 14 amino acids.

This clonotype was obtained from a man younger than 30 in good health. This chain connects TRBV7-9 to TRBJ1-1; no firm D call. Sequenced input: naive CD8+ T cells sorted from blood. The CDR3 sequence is CASSFLDGNTEAFF. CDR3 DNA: TGTGCCAGCAGCTTTTTGGATGGTAACACTGAAGCTTTCTTT.